This T cell receptor (beta chain) is from a study of T-cell reconstitution after alpha-beta-depleted transplantation in children. Broader study findings: Surviving thymic progenitors and recipient T cells were the source of high TCRbeta diversity at day 60 in some patients.

Germline assignment: CDR1 MNHEY and CDR2 SVGAGI. The ends lost 0 bases at V and 15 bases at J; junction bases unmatched: 8. The CDR3 has 13 amino acids. In its sample, this clonotype was seen a few times. Antigen unknown. Preparing the TCRbeta library involved the use of unique molecular identifiers. TCRdb re-called the PCR reads through MiXCR, storing one row per CDR3 protein. The sample yields around 600,000 distinct CDR3 sequences, roughly 23% seen once. The chain carries TRBV6-5 and TRBJ2-1; 7 nucleotides match TRBD2. The input for sequencing was PBMCs, mostly from graft donor cells, taken 360 days after TCRalphabeta/CD19-depleted stem cell transplant. This clonotype originated in a boy under two years old who had a stem cell transplant for acute myeloid leukemia, so the T cells may come from the graft donor. The CDR3 here is CASSYSNGGGPFF. The DNA for the CDR3 is TGTGCCAGCAGTTACTCGAACGGCGGGGGACCGTTCTTC.